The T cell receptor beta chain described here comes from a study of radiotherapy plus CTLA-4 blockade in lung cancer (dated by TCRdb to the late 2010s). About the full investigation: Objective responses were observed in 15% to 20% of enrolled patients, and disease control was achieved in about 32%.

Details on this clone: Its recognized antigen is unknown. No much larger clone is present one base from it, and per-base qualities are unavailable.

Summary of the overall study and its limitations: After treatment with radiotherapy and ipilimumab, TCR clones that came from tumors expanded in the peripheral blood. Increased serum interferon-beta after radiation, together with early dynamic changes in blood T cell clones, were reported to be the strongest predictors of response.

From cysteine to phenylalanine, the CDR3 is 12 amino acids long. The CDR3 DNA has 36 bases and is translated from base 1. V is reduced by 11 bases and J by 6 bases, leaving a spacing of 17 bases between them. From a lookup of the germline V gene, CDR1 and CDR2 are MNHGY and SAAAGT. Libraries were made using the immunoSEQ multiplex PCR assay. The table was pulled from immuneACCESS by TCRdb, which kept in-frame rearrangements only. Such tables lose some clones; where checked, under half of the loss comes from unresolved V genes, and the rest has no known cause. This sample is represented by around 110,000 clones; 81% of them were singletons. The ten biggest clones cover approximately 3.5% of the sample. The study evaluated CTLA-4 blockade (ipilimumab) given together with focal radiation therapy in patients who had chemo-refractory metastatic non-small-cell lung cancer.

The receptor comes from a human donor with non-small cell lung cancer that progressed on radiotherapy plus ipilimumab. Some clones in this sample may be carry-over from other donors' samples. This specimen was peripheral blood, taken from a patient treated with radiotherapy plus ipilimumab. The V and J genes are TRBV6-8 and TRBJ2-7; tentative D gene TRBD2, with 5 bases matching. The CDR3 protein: CAGPPIEGEQYF. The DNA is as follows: TGTGCCGGCCCCCCCATCGAGGGCGAGCAGTACTTC.